This T cell receptor (beta chain) was profiled in a study of OX40 agonist ivuxolimab in advanced cancers. As for the study in general: The eligibility criteria allowed prior anti-PD-1, anti-PD-L1 or anti-CTLA-4 therapy, and approximately 42% had some.

Collection of blood occurred at baseline, at cycle 4 day 1, and at cycle 7 day 1. Measured with immunoSEQ multiplex PCR; TCRdb has only the in-frame clones, and not every one. The data show under 55,000 clones, around four fifths seen once. V was clipped by 6 bases and J by 7 bases, with 19 bases between them. In germline, CDR1 is MNHNS, CDR2 SASEGT. This CDR3 contains 15 residues. This clonotype originated in an adult with an advanced solid tumor such as melanoma, head and neck, liver or kidney cancer. V usage is TRBV6-1 and J usage is TRBJ2-1; TRBD1 is a possible D gene (5 bases). Here the sequenced sample was CD4+ or CD8+ T cells sorted from blood, taken in a trial of the OX40 agonist ivuxolimab. CDR3 DNA sequence: TGTGCCAGCAGCCTCGCTATTTCCAGGGAAAATGAGCAGTTCTTC. Its protein product is CASSLAISRENEQFF.